The 21 T cell receptor beta chains below were found in one sample sequenced in a study of blood T cells in healthy people across ages (dated by TCRdb to between 2015 and 2016). Libraries came from 5' RACE. TCRdb lists the instrument as Illumina HiSeq 2500. The second PCR ran for about 7 to 11 cycles and used a J-beta primer mix along with a sample-barcoded 5' primer. TCRdb reran the public reads through fastp at Q25 and MiXCR, keeping productive beta chains. Each CDR3 protein appears once, grouped with its most common genes and DNA. The table for this sample lists 500,000 to 650,000 distinct CDR3 sequences; about 29% of them were counted only once. The top ten clones comprise about 3.3% of the sample. A further study also used this sample, focusing on T cells of mothers and their children.

The sample taken for sequencing was blood. These receptors originate from a boy younger than 10 in good health.

The chain employs TRBV14 and TRBJ1-6; D perhaps matches TRBD1 (6 bases). This CDR3 contains 17 residues. Trimming left V 5 bases short and J 3 bases short, with 17 bases between. CDR1 and CDR2 from the germline V gene are SGHDN and FVKESK. CDR3 sequence reads: CASSARAARGYNSPLHF. The CDR3 nucleotides are TGTGCCAGCAGCGCCCGAGCTGCCAGGGGCTATAATTCACCCCTCCACTTT.

The genes are TRBV29-1 and TRBJ2-7, with TRBD1 matching 11 bases. Germline V gene sequence: CDR1 SQVTM, CDR2 ANQGSEA. The junction had 10 bases not matched to a gene; V was cut back by 6 bases and J by 6 bases. The CDR3 totals 14 residues. The chain's CDR3 is CSVSRTGGRSEQYF. The CDR3 DNA sequence: TGCAGCGTCTCCCGGACAGGGGGCAGGAGCGAGCAGTACTTC.

The chain has TRBV6-5 and TRBJ1-5; D uncertain. Germline values: CDR1 MNHEY, CDR2 SVGAGI. This CDR3 comprises 15 residues. With 8 bases removed from V and 0 bases from J, the gap between germline ends came to 14 bases. CDR3 sequence: CASCISFYSNQPQHF. CDR3 DNA sequence: TGTGCCAGCTGCATCAGCTTCTATAGCAATCAGCCCCAGCATTTT.

The chain has TRBV7-3 and TRBJ1-2, with D perhaps TRBD1 (5 bases). The CDR3 has 14 amino acids. Germline V gene sequence: CDR1 SGHTA, CDR2 FQGTGA. Trimming removed 1 base at V and 8 bases at J, with 14 bases between. CDR3 in DNA: TGTGCCAGCAGCTTAAGCTACAGGAATGGGGGCTACACCTTC. Amino acids: CASSLSYRNGGYTF.

The chain is built from TRBV29-1 and TRBJ2-1; D might be TRBD1 (6 bases). Germline V gene sequence: CDR1 SQVTM, CDR2 ANQGSEA. V was cut by 7 bases and J by 4 bases, with 11 bases left in between. This CDR3 is built from 12 residues. CDR3 sequence reads: CSATGTYNEQFF. The DNA for the CDR3 is TGCAGCGCTACCGGGACATACAATGAGCAGTTCTTC.

The J gene is TRBJ1-2, the V gene TRBV13; tentatively, D is TRBD1 (6 bases). Germline CDR1 and CDR2: PRHDT and FYEKMQ (reference sequence). There are 11 residues in the CDR3. V was pared by 11 bases and J by 12 bases, with 19 bases between. Written as DNA, the CDR3 is TGTGCCGGCGTCAGGGGACCCGGGCACACCTTC. Its translation: CAGVRGPGHTF.

This chain connects TRBV29-1 to TRBJ2-3; weak D call: TRBD2 (5 bases). The CDR3 covers 10 residues. Germline V gene data show CDR1 as SQVTM and CDR2 as ANQGSEA. With 7 bases removed from V and 4 bases from J, the gap between germline ends came to 6 bases. Here the CDR3 reads CSAGADTQYF. The CDR3 DNA reads TGCAGCGCCGGGGCAGATACGCAGTATTTT.

This clonotype was seen repeatedly, ten times or more. The V gene is TRBV2, the J gene TRBJ2-1, with D perhaps TRBD1 (5 bases). Trimming removed 5 bases at V and 6 bases at J, with 5 bases between. The CDR3 is 11 residues long. CDR1 SNHLY and CDR2 FYNNEI come from the germline V gene. CDR3 coding DNA: TGTGCCAGCAGTAGGGGCAATGAGCAGTTCTTC. Protein: CASSRGNEQFF.

J is TRBJ2-3 and V is TRBV13; D is undetermined. The CDR3 has 12 amino acids. Germline V gene data show CDR1 as PRHDT and CDR2 as FYEKMQ (reference sequence). The germline V and J ends were trimmed by 5 bases and 4 bases, with 7 bases remaining between them. CDR3 loop: CASSVPSDTQYF. The DNA of the CDR3 is TGTGCCAGCAGCGTCCCTTCAGATACGCAGTATTTT.

There are a few counts of this clonotype. The V gene is TRBV15, the J gene TRBJ2-5; D unclear. The last part of the DNA fits TRBJ2-7 better; the J call may be wrong. Germline V gene lookup returns CDR1 LNHNV and CDR2 YYDKDF (reference sequence). There are 13 residues in the CDR3. The CDR3 loop reads CATSRDLSYEQYF. CDR3 coding DNA: TGTGCCACCAGCAGAGATCTGAGCTACGAGCAGTACTTC.

There are a few counts of this clonotype. The chain carries TRBV3-1 and TRBJ2-7; weak D call: TRBD2 (5 bases). This CDR3 has 12 amino acids. Germline-derived CDR1 and CDR2 are LGHDT and YNNKEL (reference sequence). The V and J ends lost 8 bases and 2 bases respectively, with 10 bases between them. CDR3 sequence reads: CASGPAAYEQYF. The CDR3 DNA reads as TGTGCCAGCGGCCCAGCGGCCTACGAGCAGTACTTC.

The chain carries TRBV29-1 and TRBJ2-3; 8 bases match TRBD2. The CDR3 contains 13 residues. From germline, CDR1 is SQVTM and CDR2 ANQGSEA. The ends lost 7 bases at V and 4 bases at J; junction bases unmatched: 7. DNA of the CDR3: TGCAGCGCCCTCGGGGGGGCGGCAGATACGCAGTATTTT. Translated, it gives CSALGGAADTQYF.

The genes are TRBV18 and TRBJ2-1; maybe TRBD1 (5 bases). The DNA end lines up better with TRBJ2-5; the J call may be wrong. CDR1 and CDR2 (germline): KGHSH, LQKENI. CDR3 size: 14 residues. DNA of the CDR3: TGTGCCAGCTCACCACCAGTGGGGCAGGAGACCCAGTACTTC. The encoded protein is CASSPPVGQETQYF.

The chain recombines TRBV6-1 with TRBJ2-1; TRBD2 matches at 9 bases. The trim removed 7 bases at V and 1 base at J, leaving 8 bases unmatched. This CDR3 comprises 16 residues. The germline gives CDR1 MNHNS, CDR2 SASEGT. CDR3 sequence reads: CASNPRGGLSYNEQFF. CDR3 in DNA: TGTGCCAGCAATCCGCGGGGGGGTTTATCCTACAATGAGCAGTTCTTC.

The gene calls are TRBV20-1 and TRBJ2-1; weak D call: TRBD1 (7 bases). With 6 bases removed from V and 2 bases from J, the gap between germline ends came to 11 bases. Germline V gene lookup returns CDR1 DFQATT and CDR2 SNEGSKA (reference sequence). The CDR3 length is 13 residues. The CDR3, as DNA: TGCAGTGCCGGCGGGACAGCCTACAATGAGCAGTTCTTC. The encoded protein is CSAGGTAYNEQFF.

Only a few counts were recorded for this clonotype. The CDR3 reads CASTPSPRDEQYF. CDR3 in DNA: TGTGCCAGCACCCCTTCCCCAAGGGACGAGCAGTACTTC. The V gene is TRBV7-2, the J gene TRBJ2-7, with D uncertain. This CDR3 comprises 13 residues. Germline V gene lookup returns CDR1 SGHTA and CDR2 FQGNSA. Trimming shortened V by 7 bases and J by 5 bases, and 15 bases separated the two germline ends.

This clonotype was picked up a small number of times. The rearrangement uses TRBV27 and TRBJ2-3; maybe TRBD2 (6 bases). V gave up 0 bases and J gave up 0 bases, with 19 bases separating them. Germline V gene lookup returns CDR1 MNHEY and CDR2 SMNVEV (reference sequence). CDR3 length: 19 amino acids. This CDR3 is CASSLSIGPRDLSTDTQYF. As DNA, the CDR3 is TGTGCCAGCAGTTTATCGATAGGCCCCCGGGACTTGAGCACAGATACGCAGTATTTT.

The chain uses TRBV6-5 and TRBJ2-2; no definite D call. Germline V lookup: CDR1 MNHEY, CDR2 SVGAGI. CDR3 length: 14 amino acids. V lost 5 bases to trimming and J lost 5 bases, with 12 bases between them. CDR3: CASSLRKGTGELFF. CDR3 DNA: TGTGCCAGCAGTCTCCGGAAGGGAACCGGGGAGCTGTTTTTT.

CDR3 residues: CSARGSGEDRNYGYTF. CDR3 nucleotides: TGCAGTGCTAGAGGGTCTGGGGAGGACCGTAACTATGGCTACACCTTC. The V and J genes are TRBV20-1 and TRBJ1-2; D is undetermined. The CDR3 covers 16 residues. V was cut by 1 base and J by 1 base, with 16 bases left in between. Germline V gene sequence: CDR1 DFQATT, CDR2 SNEGSKA (reference sequence).

V gene TRBV28 combines with J gene TRBJ1-1; TRBD1 aligns across 9 bases. Germline values: CDR1 MDHEN, CDR2 SYDVKM. Losses at the gene ends were 10 bases for V and 4 bases for J; bases not matched to a gene: 7. The CDR3 runs to 13 residues. The CDR3 spells CATVPTGGTEAFF. DNA of the CDR3: TGTGCCACCGTGCCGACAGGGGGCACTGAAGCTTTCTTT.

The chain links TRBV3-1 to TRBJ2-1; D not certain. In germline, CDR1 is LGHDT, CDR2 YNNKEL (reference sequence). V lost 2 bases to trimming and J lost 4 bases, with 6 bases between them. CDR3 length: 13 residues. The CDR3 region is CASSQYVYNEQFF. The CDR3 region has the DNA TGTGCCAGCAGCCAATATGTATACAATGAGCAGTTCTTC.